This TCR beta chain was retrieved from a study of cytomegalovirus exposure and HLA in healthy donors. Study details: HLA-typed donors were the source of around 80 million unique TCRs, which an early data release held. Findings of the study overall: An apparent linkage of common viral pathogens to several of the most significant clusters emerged in a later analysis. V- and J-gene trimming in TCR beta was tied to a missense DCLRE1C variant by an analysis performed later.

Both 60 Vbeta primers and 13 Jbeta primers went into the PCR. Some clones are missing from TCRdb's copy, which holds only in-frame ones; the method was immunoSEQ multiplex PCR. The sample lists about 130,000 clones; roughly 80% were seen once. The CDR3 length is 15 residues. After removal of 3 bases from V and 0 bases from J, the junction contained 1 base not matched to a gene. Germline V lookup: CDR1 LGHNA, CDR2 YNFKEQ. A note on this clone: Its specificity is not known.

The sequenced sample was PBMCs. The chain has TRBV4-2 and TRBJ2-2; the match to TRBD2 covers 7 bases. The clonotype originates from a man younger than 30 in good health and CMV-seropositive. The CDR3 loop reads CASSHAGANTGELFF. CDR3 coding DNA: TGTGCCAGCAGCCATGCGGGGGCGAACACCGGGGAGCTGTTTTTT.